The 15 T cell receptor beta chains given below trace back to one sample, sequenced in a study of cytomegalovirus exposure and HLA in healthy donors. The primer mix had 60 Vbeta and 13 Jbeta primers. The table came from immunoSEQ multiplex PCR; TCRdb's copy has only in-frame clones and leaves some out. The sample includes 93,000 or so clones, 79% of them seen just once. Input material: PBMCs. All receptors derive from a man aged 45-65 years in good health and CMV-seropositive.

The chain links TRBV5-1 to TRBJ2-5; weak D call: TRBD2 (6 bases). Germline V gene lookup returns CDR1 SGHRS and CDR2 YFSETQ. V gave up 3 bases and J gave up 2 bases, with 17 bases separating them. The CDR3 contains 16 residues. The chain's CDR3 is CASSSAPIRGQETQYF. The CDR3 nucleotides are TGCGCCAGCAGCTCGGCACCAATTCGGGGGCAAGAGACCCAGTACTTC.

The rearrangement links TRBV7-3 to TRBJ2-1, with D uncertain. Trimming cost V 4 bases and J 8 bases, with 12 bases left between them. This CDR3 is 13 amino acids long. The germline CDR1 and CDR2 sequences are SGHTA and FQGTGA. CDR3 nucleotides: TGTGCCAGCAGCTCCTATCCCGAGGATGAGCAGTTCTTC. Protein: CASSSYPEDEQFF.

The V gene is TRBV18, the J gene TRBJ2-7; tentatively, D is TRBD1 (6 bases). CDR1 and CDR2 from the germline V gene are KGHSH and LQKENI. This CDR3 is built from 13 residues. V was shortened by 4 bases and J by 3 bases, with 10 bases between the two germline ends. CDR3 sequence (DNA): TGTGCCAGCTCACAGGGACAAGGCTACGAGCAGTACTTC. Protein product: CASSQGQGYEQYF.

The J gene is TRBJ1-6, the V gene TRBV13; TRBD1 aligns across 8 bases. Germline V gene sequence: CDR1 PRHDT, CDR2 FYEKMQ (reference sequence). CDR3 length: 15 residues. J lost 5 bases, V lost 4 bases, and 4 bases had no gene match. The CDR3: CASSSRQGNNSPLHF. CDR3 DNA sequence: TGTGCCAGCAGCTCCAGACAGGGGAATAATTCACCCCTCCACTTT.

This clone was detected a few times. At one end, the junction sequence differs from germline, possibly due to a read error. V gene TRBV7-9 combines with J gene TRBJ1-3; D is unclear. The CDR3 is made up of 16 amino acids. The V gene's germline CDR1 is SEHNR and CDR2 FQNEAQ (reference sequence). In nucleotides, the CDR3 is TGTTCCAGCAGCTTAGCTGGGCAGTATGCGGGAAACACCATATATTTT. Translated: CSSSLAGQYAGNTIYF.

This chain connects TRBV7-2 to TRBJ1-1; D might be TRBD1 (5 bases). Between the trimmed V and J ends, which lost 4 bases and 1 base, there was a span of 16 bases. CDR3 size: 16 residues. Looked up from germline, CDR1 is SGHTA and CDR2 is FQGNSA. Here the CDR3 DNA reads TGTGCCAGCAGCTCCCCACATGGAAGGGGGAACACTGAAGCTTTCTTT. Its protein product is CASSSPHGRGNTEAFF.

V and J are TRBV5-1 and TRBJ2-3; D is undetermined. V lost 4 bases and J 7 bases, leaving 13 bases between the germline ends. Germline values: CDR1 SGHRS, CDR2 YFSETQ. The CDR3 loop spans 13 amino acids. CDR3 protein: CASSAEVSYTQYF. CDR3 coding DNA: TGCGCCAGCAGCGCGGAAGTGTCCTATACGCAGTATTTT.

This clone was seen just once. The chain has TRBV30 and TRBJ1-6, with D unclear. V was trimmed by 0 bases and J by 9 bases, leaving 6 bases between them. CDR1 and CDR2 (germline): GTSNPN, SVGIG (reference sequence). The CDR3 is 12 residues long. DNA for the CDR3: TGTGCCTGGAGTGTACTACGTTCACCCCTCCACTTT. Protein: CAWSVLRSPLHF.

The chain carries TRBV25-1 and TRBJ1-2, with TRBD1 identical over 9 bases. With V trimmed by 3 bases and J by 8 bases, 10 bases remained unmatched. CDR1 MGHDK and CDR2 SYGVNS come from the germline V gene. This CDR3 is 15 amino acids long. CDR3 sequence: CASSDPGQGRGGYTF. In DNA, the CDR3 is TGTGCCAGCAGTGATCCCGGACAGGGGCGGGGGGGCTACACCTTC.

The rearrangement joins TRBV19 to TRBJ1-2; D call uncertain. CDR3 length equals 12 residues. The germline V gene encodes CDR1 LNHDA and CDR2 SQIVND (reference sequence). Trimming took 4 bases from V and 8 from J, leaving 11 bases between them. The CDR3 DNA follows: TGTGCCAGTAGTAAGGAGGGCGACGGCTACACCTTC. It translates to CASSKEGDGYTF. Together with reference TRBV19 and TRBJ1-2, the CDR3 gives the full variable domain: DGGITQSPKYLFRKEGQNVTLSCEQNLNHDAMYWYRQDPGQGLRLIYYSQIVNDFQKGDIAEGYSVSREKKESFPLTVTSAQKNPTAFYLCASSKEGDGYTFGSGTRLTVV.

The gene calls are TRBV5-1 and TRBJ2-2; 7 bases map to TRBD2. The J segment lost 0 bases and the V segment lost 1 base, leaving 6 bases of the junction unmatched. Per the germline V gene, CDR1 is SGHRS and CDR2 is YFSETQ. CDR3 length: 17 residues. The CDR3 region is CASSLRSTSANTGELFF. As DNA, the CDR3 is TGCGCCAGCAGCTTGCGGTCCACTAGCGCGAACACCGGGGAGCTGTTTTTT.

The V call is TRBV7-9, the J call TRBJ2-7, with D perhaps TRBD2 (6 bases). The CDR3 sequence is 13 residues long. Germline lookup yields CDR1 SEHNR and CDR2 FQNEAQ (reference sequence). The V and J ends lost 5 bases and 0 bases respectively, with 8 bases between them. DNA of the CDR3: TGTGCCAGCAGCCCGGGACTCTCCTACGAGCAGTACTTC. Residues: CASSPGLSYEQYF. Based on the CDR3 plus reference TRBV7-9 and TRBJ2-7, the full variable domain is DTGVSQNPRHKITKRGQNVTFRCDPISEHNRLYWYRQTLGQGPEFLTYFQNEAQLEKSRLLSDRFSAERPKGSFSTLEIQRTEQGDSAMYLCASSPGLSYEQYFGPGTRLTVT.

This chain links TRBV5-8 with TRBJ1-6; D uncertain. Trimming left V 4 bases short and J 7 bases short, with 6 bases between. The CDR3 spans 12 residues. The V gene's germline CDR1 is SGHTS and CDR2 YDEGEE. In DNA, the CDR3 is TGTGCCAGCAGCCCGGGAAATTCACCCCTCCACTTT. Its translation is CASSPGNSPLHF.

The V gene is TRBV7-3, the J gene TRBJ2-1; 7 nucleotides agree with TRBD2. The trim removed 5 bases at V and 7 bases at J, leaving 8 bases unmatched. The CDR3 consists of 14 residues. Germline CDR1 reads SGHTA; CDR2 reads FQGTGA. CDR3 protein: CASSPTGAGNEQFF. CDR3 in DNA: TGTGCCAGCAGCCCCACGGGAGCGGGAAATGAGCAGTTCTTC.

The rearrangement links TRBV30 to TRBJ2-3; possible D gene TRBD1, 6 bases. Trimming removed 7 bases at V and 2 bases at J, with 13 bases between. CDR1 is GTSNPN, CDR2 SVGIG, per germline (reference sequence). The CDR3 length is 13 residues. The CDR3 protein is CALAGANTDTQYF. The CDR3 DNA reads TGTGCCTTGGCAGGGGCGAACACAGATACGCAGTATTTT.